This T cell receptor beta chain was sequenced for a study of CD8+ T cells in alopecia areata. General study points: Lesional scalp, notably in alopecia totalis/universalis, had clonality above that of normal scalp. Resident alphabeta T-cell populations of normal skin are likewise subject to sequencing in scalp samples.

The sequencing template was cDNA reverse transcribed from extracted RNA. Profiled with immunoSEQ multiplex PCR; TCRdb holds only in-frame clones, not every one. This sample yields about 110,000 clones, of which 55% to 60% are seen a single time; roughly a quarter belongs to the top ten. Trimming pared 5 bases from V and 7 bases from J, leaving 12 bases between. The V gene's germline CDR1 is MNHEY and CDR2 SVGAGI. The CDR3 length is 13 residues. Notes on this clone: Its antigen is currently unknown.

Obtained from alopecia areata patients were lesional scalp punch biopsies along with peripheral blood. PBMCs were stained for CD3, CD4 and CD8, and CD4+ and CD8+ T cells were sorted. Sequencing was done on a sample of NKG2D-low CD8+ T cells sorted from blood. This receptor was identified in a human donor with alopecia areata. The genes are TRBV6-5 and TRBJ2-1, with a possible D match to TRBD2 (5 bases). The CDR3 DNA sequence: TGTGCCAGCAGTCCGGGAACGAGGAATGAGCAGTTCTTC. Protein sequence: CASSPGTRNEQFF.